This T cell receptor (beta chain) derives from a study of blood T cells in healthy people across ages. Deletions cut 6 bases from V and 5 bases from J, with 9 bases between. This CDR3 comprises 12 residues. A second PCR of roughly 7 to 11 cycles used a sample-barcoded 5' primer and a J-beta primer mix. TCRdb passed the 5' RACE reads through MiXCR, listing each CDR3 protein once. The sample lists about 640,000 distinct CDR3 sequences, around three fifths occurring once. This TCR was recovered from a man in his 60s in good health. Input material: blood. The V gene is TRBV12-3 or TRBV12-4, the J gene TRBJ2-3; D might be TRBD2 (6 bases). This CDR3 is CASRPGGDTQYF. The CDR3 region has the DNA TGTGCCAGCAGACCCGGGGGAGATACGCAGTATTTT.